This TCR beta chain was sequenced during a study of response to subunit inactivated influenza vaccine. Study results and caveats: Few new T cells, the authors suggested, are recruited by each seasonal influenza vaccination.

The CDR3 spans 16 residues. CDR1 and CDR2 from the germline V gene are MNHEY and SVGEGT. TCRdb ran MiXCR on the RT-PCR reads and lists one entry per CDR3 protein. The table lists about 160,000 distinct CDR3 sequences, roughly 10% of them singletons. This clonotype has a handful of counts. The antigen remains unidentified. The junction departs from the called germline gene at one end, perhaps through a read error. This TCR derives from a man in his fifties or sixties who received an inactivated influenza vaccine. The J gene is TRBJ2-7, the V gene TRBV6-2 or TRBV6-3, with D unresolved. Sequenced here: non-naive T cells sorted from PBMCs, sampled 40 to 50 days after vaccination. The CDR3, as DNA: TGTGCCAGCAGTTCCCGGCTGGGCTTGGGCTCCCACGAGCAGTACTTC. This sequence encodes CASSSRLGLGSHEQYF.